These T cell receptor beta chains were read from a single sample in a study of regulatory T cells in long-lasting Graves disease. MiXCR, run by TCRdb on the multiplex PCR reads, gives a single entry per CDR3 protein. Here the sample spans about half a million distinct CDR3 sequences, under 25% being singletons. The source material was peripheral blood mononuclear cells (PBMCs), sampled when the disease was refractory, from a patient treated with antithyroid drugs. All receptors derive from a female donor with Graves disease. The CDR3 runs from the conserved cysteine through the conserved F or W. The D gene is left open where the match is weak. Size is omitted from some rows. Given values are once, few, many or a class for expanded clones.

d_call clone_size j_call v_call cdr3_nt cdr3_aa
TRBD1 many TRBJ1-4 TRBV28 TGTGCCAGCAGTTTACGACAGGGTTTCGGTGAAAAACTGTTTTTT CASSLRQGFGEKLFF
. many TRBJ2-5 TRBV6-5 TGTGCCAGCAGTTATGGTGGCGGTCTTGGGGAGGAGACCCAGTACTTC CASSYGGGLGEETQYF
. few TRBJ2-1 TRBV12-3/TRBV12-4 TGTGCCAGCAGTTTGGCACAGTACAATGAGCAGTTCTTC CASSLAQYNEQFF
TRBD1 few TRBJ2-7 TRBV5-1 TGCGCCAGCAGCAAAGGACAGGACAACTACGAGCAGTACTTC CASSKGQDNYEQYF
TRBD1 many TRBJ2-5 TRBV7-2 TGTGCCAGCAGCTTGGGACAGGGGCGGATAGAGACCCAGTACTTC CASSLGQGRIETQYF
. . TRBJ1-1 TRBV6-5 TGTGCCAGCAGTTCAGGGGTTCCCAACACTGAAGCTTTCTTT CASSSGVPNTEAFF
. . TRBJ1-2 TRBV14 TGTGCCAGCAGCCCACAGGGCTGGGGCTACACCTTC CASSPQGWGYTF
. . TRBJ2-7 TRBV10-3 TGTGCCATCAGTTCAGTACAGGAGTACGAGCAGTACTTC CAISSVQEYEQYF
TRBD2 . TRBJ2-1 TRBV6-1 TGTGCCAGCAGTCCCCGGACTAGCGGGAGTATCAGTGAGCAGTTCTTC CASSPRTSGSISEQFF
. . TRBJ1-1 TRBV6-1 TGTGCCAGCACCACGACAGCAGACACTGAAGCTTTCTTT CASTTTADTEAFF
. many TRBJ1-4 TRBV20-1 TGCAGTGCTAGTCGTTCTAAGGGTGGTGAAAAACTGTTTTTT CSASRSKGGEKLFF
TRBD1 many TRBJ2-5 TRBV28 TGTGCCAGCAGGAAGACAGGGGGAGAGACCCAGTACTTC CASRKTGGETQYF
TRBD1 many TRBJ2-7 TRBV10-3 TGTGCCATCACTCGGGACAGCTCCTACGAGCAGTACTTC CAITRDSSYEQYF
TRBD2 . TRBJ2-3 TRBV6-1 TGTGCCAGCAGCCAACTGTCGGGGGGTACAGATACGCAGTATTTT CASSQLSGGTDTQYF
. . TRBJ2-5 TRBV5-5 TGTGCCAGCAGCATCAGGGGTACCCCGTACCAAGAGACCCAGTACTTC CASSIRGTPYQETQYF
. many TRBJ2-7 TRBV7-2 TGTGCCAGCGGAAGGACAGCGCCCTACGAGCAGTACTTC CASGRTAPYEQYF
. . TRBJ2-5 TRBV3-1 TGTGCCAGCGGGCAGAGTGGCGAGACCCAGTACTTC CASGQSGETQYF
TRBD1 few TRBJ1-5 TRBV5-1 TGCGCCAGCAGCCCAGGGGGTGGAACAGCTAGCAATCAGCCCCAGCATTTT CASSPGGGTASNQPQHF
TRBD1 . TRBJ2-3 TRBV5-1 TGCGCCAGCAGCTGGAATAGACAGGGTGGGACAGATACGCAGTATTTT CASSWNRQGGTDTQYF